The rows below give T cell receptor beta chains drawn from one sample of a study of blood T cell repertoires in COVID-19. Assay used: immunoSEQ multiplex PCR; TCRdb lists only in-frame clones, some missing. The table lists 130,000 or so clones, 65% to 85% of them singletons. Sequenced material: peripheral blood. The receptors were gathered from a woman older than 75 with acute or convalescent COVID-19. Each CDR3 is given with its conserved first and last residue. The D gene is left open where the match is weak. Size is stated for part of the rows, as once, few or many counts, or as a class when the clone is expanded.

D: TRBD2; J: TRBJ2-5; V: TRBV6-2/TRBV6-3; size: .; CDR3: CASSFQTSLETQYF; DNA: TGTGCCAGCAGTTTTCAGACTAGCCTAGAGACCCAGTACTTC
D: .; J: TRBJ2-7; V: TRBV9; size: .; CDR3: CASSVLADGLYEQYF; DNA: TGTGCCAGCAGCGTACTAGCCGACGGACTCTACGAGCAGTACTTC
D: TRBD2; J: TRBJ2-1; V: TRBV5-6; size: .; CDR3: CASRRLAGGGGEQFF; DNA: TGTGCCAGCAGAAGACTAGCGGGAGGCGGAGGGGAGCAGTTCTTC
D: TRBD2; J: TRBJ2-3; V: TRBV6-6; size: .; CDR3: CATEGTSGISTDTQYF; DNA: TGTGCCACCGAAGGGACTAGCGGGATTAGCACAGATACGCAGTATTTT
D: .; J: TRBJ1-4; V: TRBV5-5; size: .; CDR3: CASSLGGREKLFF; DNA: TGTGCCAGCAGCTTGGGGGGCAGGGAAAAACTGTTTTTT
D: TRBD1; J: TRBJ2-3; V: TRBV5-1; size: .; CDR3: CASSLTGVMLVADTQYF; DNA: TGCGCCAGCAGTCTGACAGGGGTGATGCTTGTCGCAGATACGCAGTATTTT
D: TRBD1; J: TRBJ1-1; V: TRBV2; size: .; CDR3: CASTPRAGQGNTEAFF; DNA: TGTGCCAGCACTCCCAGGGCGGGACAGGGGAACACTGAAGCTTTCTTT
D: .; J: TRBJ2-5; V: TRBV5-1; size: .; CDR3: CASSLGRETQYF; DNA: TGCGCCAGCAGCTTGGGGCGGGAGACCCAGTACTTC
D: .; J: TRBJ1-1; V: TRBV7-9; size: .; CDR3: CASSFQGNTEAFF; DNA: TGTGCCAGCAGCTTCCAGGGGAACACTGAAGCTTTCTTT
D: .; J: TRBJ1-5; V: TRBV19; size: .; CDR3: CASSIGRNQPQHF; DNA: TGTGCCAGTAGTATAGGGCGCAATCAGCCCCAGCATTTT
D: .; J: TRBJ1-5; V: TRBV27; size: .; CDR3: CASRGRSNQPQHF; DNA: TGTGCCAGCAGGGGGAGAAGCAATCAGCCCCAGCATTTT
D: TRBD2; J: TRBJ2-7; V: TRBV6-5; size: .; CDR3: CASSLGTSGRAVQYF; DNA: TGTGCCAGCAGCCTAGGGACTAGCGGGAGGGCCGTGCAGTACTTC
D: .; J: TRBJ1-5; V: TRBV6-6; size: .; CDR3: CASSYLQSNQPQHF; DNA: TGTGCCAGCAGTTACTTACAAAGCAATCAGCCCCAGCATTTT
D: .; J: TRBJ1-3; V: TRBV12-3/TRBV12-4; size: once; CDR3: CASSPGNGNTIYF; DNA: TGTGCCAGCAGTCCAGGGAATGGAAACACCATATATTTT
D: .; J: TRBJ1-1; V: TRBV3-1/TRBV3-2; size: .; CDR3: CASSQEGPVLGAFF; DNA: TGTGCCAGCAGCCAAGAGGGGCCGGTTCTGGGAGCTTTCTTT
D: .; J: TRBJ1-6; V: TRBV18; size: .; CDR3: CASSPDVGNSPLHF; DNA: TGTGCCAGCTCACCAGATGTCGGTAATTCACCCCTCCACTTT
D: TRBD1; J: TRBJ1-2; V: TRBV29-1; size: .; CDR3: CRVSGTGNDNYGYTF; DNA: TGCAGGGTTTCCGGGACAGGGAATGATAACTATGGCTACACCTTC
D: TRBD1; J: TRBJ2-2; V: TRBV27; size: .; CDR3: CASKNRDRVRPNTGELFF; DNA: TGTGCCAGCAAAAACCGGGACAGGGTCCGGCCGAACACCGGGGAGCTGTTTTTT
D: TRBD2; J: TRBJ2-5; V: TRBV5-4; size: .; CDR3: CASSLGLAGVTRLGETQYF; DNA: TGTGCCAGCAGCTTGGGGTTAGCGGGAGTCACTAGGCTTGGTGAGACCCAGTACTTC
D: .; J: TRBJ2-2; V: TRBV19; size: many; CDR3: CASWHGELFF; DNA: TGTGCCTCATGGCATGGGGAGCTGTTTTTT
D: TRBD1; J: TRBJ2-7; V: TRBV10-3; size: once; CDR3: CAISDGTGHYEQYF; DNA: TGTGCCATCAGTGATGGGACAGGGCACTACGAGCAGTACTTC
D: .; J: TRBJ2-7; V: TRBV20-1; size: .; CDR3: CSASGRGPVYEQYF; DNA: TGCAGTGCTAGTGGGCGGGGACCCGTCTACGAGCAGTACTTC
D: TRBD2; J: TRBJ2-6; V: TRBV2; size: .; CDR3: CASSAQRGAGANVLTF; DNA: TGTGCCAGCAGTGCCCAGCGGGGGGCAGGGGCCAACGTCCTGACTTTC
D: .; J: TRBJ2-5; V: TRBV15; size: .; CDR3: CATSRDRYQETQYF; DNA: TGTGCCACCAGCAGAGACAGATACCAAGAGACCCAGTACTTC
D: .; J: TRBJ2-7; V: TRBV19; size: .; CDR3: CASSSGAWSEQYF; DNA: TGTGCCAGTAGTAGCGGGGCCTGGAGCGAGCAGTACTTC
D: TRBD1; J: TRBJ1-2; V: TRBV7-9; size: .; CDR3: CASSPGTGAPYGYTF; DNA: TGTGCCAGCAGCCCCGGGACAGGGGCGCCATATGGCTACACCTTC
D: .; J: TRBJ1-2; V: TRBV5-6; size: once; CDR3: CASSLTGTRGYTF; DNA: TGTGCCAGCAGCTTGACAGGGACGAGAGGCTACACCTTC
D: .; J: TRBJ2-3; V: TRBV30; size: .; CDR3: CAWRKRQITDTQYF; DNA: TGTGCCTGGAGGAAGCGGCAAATCACAGATACGCAGTATTTT
D: .; J: TRBJ1-4; V: TRBV5-1; size: .; CDR3: CASSFGRTNEKLFF; DNA: TGCGCCAGCAGCTTCGGTCGGACTAATGAAAAACTGTTTTTT
D: .; J: TRBJ1-6; V: TRBV7-9; size: .; CDR3: CASSRGGGSRLNSPLHF; DNA: TGTGCCAGCAGCCGGGGCGGGGGCAGCAGATTGAATTCACCCCTCCACTTT
D: .; J: TRBJ1-4; V: TRBV7-2; size: once; CDR3: CASSTQTDGEKLFF; DNA: TGTGCCAGCAGCACGCAGACAGACGGTGAAAAACTGTTTTTT
D: TRBD1; J: TRBJ1-2; V: TRBV5-8; size: .; CDR3: CASSLIDRAIYGYTF; DNA: TGTGCCAGCAGCTTGATTGACAGGGCGATCTATGGCTACACCTTC
D: TRBD2; J: TRBJ2-2; V: TRBV5-8; size: .; CDR3: CATGIQFAGEYTGELFF; DNA: TGTGCCACCGGGATCCAATTCGCGGGGGAGTACACCGGGGAGCTGTTTTTT
D: TRBD1; J: TRBJ2-7; V: TRBV5-1; size: .; CDR3: CASSWITGQGREQYF; DNA: TGCGCCAGCAGCTGGATTACGGGACAGGGTCGCGAGCAGTACTTC
D: .; J: TRBJ2-1; V: TRBV9; size: .; CDR3: CASSQGLGSYNEQFF; DNA: TGTGCCAGCAGCCAAGGACTCGGCTCCTACAATGAGCAGTTCTTC
D: TRBD1; J: TRBJ1-2; V: TRBV19; size: .; CDR3: CASVGTGGFGGYTF; DNA: TGTGCCAGCGTGGGAACAGGGGGCTTCGGTGGCTACACCTTC
D: .; J: TRBJ2-2; V: TRBV5-1; size: .; CDR3: CASSRQGSGELFF; DNA: TGCGCCAGCAGTAGGCAGGGAAGCGGGGAGCTGTTTTTT
D: .; J: TRBJ1-4; V: TRBV23-1; size: .; CDR3: CASGYRESNEKLFF; DNA: TGCGCCAGCGGATACAGGGAGTCTAATGAAAAACTGTTTTTT
D: .; J: TRBJ1-1; V: TRBV21-1; size: few; CDR3: CASSPRKTGTLCGTEAFF; DNA: TGTGCCAGCAGCCCACGAAAAACCGGGACATTGTGTGGGACTGAAGCTTTCTTT
D: .; J: TRBJ1-1; V: TRBV30; size: few; CDR3: CAWSQGGVTEAFF; DNA: TGTGCCTGGAGTCAGGGAGGGGTCACTGAAGCTTTCTTT
D: TRBD2; J: TRBJ2-5; V: TRBV7-8; size: .; CDR3: CASSLRLAGGPETQYF; DNA: TGTGCCAGCAGCTTAAGGCTAGCGGGGGGGCCGGAGACCCAGTACTTC
D: TRBD1; J: TRBJ1-5; V: TRBV29-1; size: once; CDR3: CSVGQGGGDQPQHF; DNA: TGCAGCGTTGGGCAGGGGGGAGGCGATCAGCCCCAGCATTTT
D: .; J: TRBJ2-7; V: TRBV7-2; size: .; CDR3: CASSLGYGGGSSYEQYF; DNA: TGTGCCAGCAGCTTAGGTTATGGGGGCGGGTCCTCCTACGAGCAGTACTTC
D: .; J: TRBJ1-2; V: TRBV7-2; size: .; CDR3: CASSIKAEGYGYTF; DNA: TGTGCCAGCAGTATTAAGGCGGAGGGCTATGGCTACACCTTC
D: TRBD2; J: TRBJ2-3; V: TRBV3-1/TRBV3-2; size: .; CDR3: CASSLAGAFTDTQYF; DNA: TGTGCCAGCAGCTTAGCGGGGGCCTTTACAGATACGCAGTATTTT
D: .; J: TRBJ2-7; V: TRBV14; size: .; CDR3: CASSQDLVAVGPDDEQYF; DNA: TGTGCCAGCAGCCAAGATCTTGTAGCGGTGGGCCCTGACGACGAGCAGTACTTC
D: TRBD1; J: TRBJ1-5; V: TRBV11-2; size: .; CDR3: CASSSGTGLNQPQHF; DNA: TGTGCCAGCAGCTCTGGGACAGGGCTCAATCAGCCCCAGCATTTT
D: .; J: TRBJ1-2; V: TRBV5-6; size: .; CDR3: CASSLRDIVSNYGYTF; DNA: TGTGCCAGCAGCTTGAGGGACATTGTTAGTAACTATGGCTACACCTTC
D: .; J: TRBJ1-2; V: TRBV6-2/TRBV6-3; size: .; CDR3: CASSPATGQTDF; DNA: TGTGCCAGCAGTCCAGCGACCGGACAGACTGACTTC
D: .; J: TRBJ1-1; V: TRBV29-1; size: .; CDR3: CSVGPGSDTEAFF; DNA: TGCAGCGTTGGACCGGGGTCGGACACTGAAGCTTTCTTT
D: .; J: TRBJ1-4; V: TRBV12-3/TRBV12-4; size: .; CDR3: CASSWEGVGKLFF; DNA: TGTGCCAGCAGTTGGGAAGGGGTGGGAAAACTGTTTTTT
D: TRBD1; J: TRBJ2-7; V: TRBV5-1; size: .; CDR3: CASSLGQGLSYEQYF; DNA: TGCGCCAGCAGCCTGGGACAGGGGCTTTCCTACGAGCAGTACTTC
D: TRBD1; J: TRBJ1-1; V: TRBV6-5; size: .; CDR3: CASRARTGLNTEAFF; DNA: TGTGCCAGCAGGGCACGGACAGGGCTGAACACTGAAGCTTTCTTT
D: TRBD2; J: TRBJ2-1; V: TRBV7-9; size: .; CDR3: CASSPPLAGEHNEQFF; DNA: TGTGCCAGCAGCCCCCCCCTAGCGGGAGAGCACAATGAGCAGTTCTTC
D: TRBD1; J: TRBJ1-2; V: TRBV18; size: .; CDR3: CASSPGTGGLYGYTF; DNA: TGTGCCAGCTCACCAGGGACAGGGGGACTCTATGGCTACACCTTC
D: .; J: TRBJ2-3; V: TRBV11-2; size: .; CDR3: CASSLKTLWGRPRDTQYF; DNA: TGTGCCAGCAGCTTAAAAACACTCTGGGGGAGGCCCAGGGATACGCAGTATTTT
D: .; J: TRBJ1-4; V: TRBV20-1; size: .; CDR3: CSASVDLGEKLFF; DNA: TGCAGTGCTAGTGTGGACTTGGGGGAAAAACTGTTTTTT
D: .; J: TRBJ2-7; V: TRBV12-3/TRBV12-4; size: .; CDR3: CASSRDSGYEQYF; DNA: TGTGCCAGCAGCCGGGACTCGGGCTACGAGCAGTACTTC
D: .; J: TRBJ1-1; V: TRBV12-3/TRBV12-4; size: .; CDR3: CASRRRQEGEAFF; DNA: TGTGCCAGCAGACGCCGACAGGAAGGTGAAGCTTTCTTT
D: TRBD1; J: TRBJ1-2; V: TRBV19; size: .; CDR3: CASSTTGQASRDGYTF; DNA: TGTGCCAGTAGTACCACGGGACAGGCTTCTCGGGATGGCTACACCTTC